This entry describes one TCR beta chain. Its antigen is not known. The record originates from a study of OX40 agonist ivuxolimab in advanced cancers. Study observations and caveats: CD8+ T cells showed, on average, more clonal expansion than CD4+ cells. With doses of 0.1 to 3.0 mg/kg, CD4+ and CD8+ blood T cells had undergone clonal expansion by week 6.

Assay: immunoSEQ multiplex PCR; the TCRdb copy retains only in-frame clones and omits some. This table has tens of thousands of clones, about 89% appearing once. Looked up from germline, CDR1 is SGHTA and CDR2 is FQGNSA. V lost 5 bases to trimming and J lost 2 bases; unmatched junction nucleotides: 6. The CDR3 runs 15 residues. The chain combines TRBV7-2 with TRBJ2-7, with TRBD2 identical over 10 bases. The material sequenced was CD4+ or CD8+ T cells sorted from blood, taken in a trial of the OX40 agonist ivuxolimab. The TCR comes from an adult with an advanced solid tumor such as melanoma, head and neck, liver or kidney cancer. CDR3 region: CASSPTAGGPYEQYF. The CDR3 nucleotides read TGTGCCAGCAGCCCTACAGCGGGAGGGCCCTACGAGCAGTACTTC.